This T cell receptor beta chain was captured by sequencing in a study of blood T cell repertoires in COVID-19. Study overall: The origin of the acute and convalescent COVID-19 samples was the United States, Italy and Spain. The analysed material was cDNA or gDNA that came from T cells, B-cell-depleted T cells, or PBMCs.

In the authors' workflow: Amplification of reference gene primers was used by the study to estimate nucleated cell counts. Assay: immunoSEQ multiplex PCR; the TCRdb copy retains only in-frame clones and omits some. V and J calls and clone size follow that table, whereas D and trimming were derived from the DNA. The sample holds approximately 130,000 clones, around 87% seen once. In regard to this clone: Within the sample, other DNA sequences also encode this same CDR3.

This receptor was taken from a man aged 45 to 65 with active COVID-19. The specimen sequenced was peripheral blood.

CDR3 in amino acids: CAISPGTEAFF. In nucleotides, the CDR3 is TGTGCCATCAGCCCCGGCACTGAAGCTTTCTTT. This chain connects TRBV10-3 to TRBJ1-1; D is unresolved. Germline V lookup: CDR1 ENHRY, CDR2 SYGVKD. The CDR3 is 11 residues long. V lost 6 bases and J lost 4, with 6 bases in between.